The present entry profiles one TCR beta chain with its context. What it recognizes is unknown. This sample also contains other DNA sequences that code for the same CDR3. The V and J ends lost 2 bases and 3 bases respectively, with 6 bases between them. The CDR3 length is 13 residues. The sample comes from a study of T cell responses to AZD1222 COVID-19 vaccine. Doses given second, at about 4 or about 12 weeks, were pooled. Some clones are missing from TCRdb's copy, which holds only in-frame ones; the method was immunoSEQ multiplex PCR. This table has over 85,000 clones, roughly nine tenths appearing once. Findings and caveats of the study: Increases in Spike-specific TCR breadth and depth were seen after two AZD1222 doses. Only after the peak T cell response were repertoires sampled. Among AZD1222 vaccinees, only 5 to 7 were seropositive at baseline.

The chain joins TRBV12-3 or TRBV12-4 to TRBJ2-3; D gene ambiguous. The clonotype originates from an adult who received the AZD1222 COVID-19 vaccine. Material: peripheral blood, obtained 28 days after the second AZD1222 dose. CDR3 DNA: TGTGCCAGCAGTTTATCCGGAACAGATACGCAGTATTTT. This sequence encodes CASSLSGTDTQYF.